This TCR beta chain originates from a study of cytotoxic CD8 clonotypes in ibrutinib-treated CLL. Study details: Following a median approximately twelve months of treatment, with a range of 6 to 36, response samples were taken. Samples yielded averages of approximately 260,000 productive templates and about 100,000 productive rearrangements. Study outcomes and limitations: Age-matched healthy donor levels were exceeded by baseline clonality, which tracked circulating CD8+ T-cell counts.

Profiled with immunoSEQ multiplex PCR; TCRdb holds only in-frame clones, not every one. The table has around 130,000 clones, under 90% seen once. The table lists this clone with many counts. Its target is unknown. CDR3 length: 15 residues. The germline gives CDR1 MNHEY, CDR2 SMNVEV (reference sequence). With 7 bases removed from V and 7 bases from J, the gap between germline ends came to 22 bases. The sequence was collected from a human donor with chronic lymphocytic leukemia. The chain employs TRBV27 and TRBJ1-2, with unresolved D. Sequenced material: PBMCs, taken after 24 months of ibrutinib treatment. CDR3 coding DNA: TGTGCCAGCACTAGTGGAGGGTTGGGCCGCGGTGGCTACACCTTC. Its protein is CASTSGGLGRGGYTF.